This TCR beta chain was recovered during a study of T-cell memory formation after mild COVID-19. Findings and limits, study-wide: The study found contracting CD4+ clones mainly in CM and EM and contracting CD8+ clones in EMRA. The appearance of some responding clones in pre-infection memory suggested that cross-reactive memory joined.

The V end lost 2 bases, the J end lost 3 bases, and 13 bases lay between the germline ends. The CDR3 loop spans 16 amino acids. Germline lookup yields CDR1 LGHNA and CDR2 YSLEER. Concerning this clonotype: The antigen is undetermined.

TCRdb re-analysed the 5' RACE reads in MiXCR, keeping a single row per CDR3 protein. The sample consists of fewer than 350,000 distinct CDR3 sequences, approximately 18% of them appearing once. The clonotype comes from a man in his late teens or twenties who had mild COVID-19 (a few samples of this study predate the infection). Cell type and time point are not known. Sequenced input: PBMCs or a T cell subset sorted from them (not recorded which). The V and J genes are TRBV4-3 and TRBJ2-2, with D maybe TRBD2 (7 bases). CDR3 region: CASSQHGGPDTGELFF. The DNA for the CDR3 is TGCGCCAGCAGCCAACACGGGGGGCCGGACACCGGGGAGCTGTTTTTT.